The text below deals with one TCR beta chain. Its specificity is unknown. The data derive from a study of radiotherapy plus CTLA-4 blockade in lung cancer. Whole-study context: Objective responses were recorded in less than 20% of patients, with disease control recorded in about 29%.

The CDR3 runs 16 residues. Germline V gives CDR1 MGHRA, CDR2 YSYEKL. The ends were cut back, 0 bases at V and 0 bases at J, with 8 bases in the middle. The method was immunoSEQ multiplex PCR; TCRdb's version includes in-frame clones alone and lacks a portion of them. This table holds more than 100,000 clones, 85% to 90% found once. Study results and caveats: The study found tumor-derived TCR clones expanded in blood after radiotherapy plus ipilimumab.

This chain joins TRBV4-1 and TRBJ2-2, with D hard to call. This sequence was found in a human donor with non-small cell lung cancer that progressed on radiotherapy plus ipilimumab. This specimen was peripheral blood, taken from a patient treated with radiotherapy plus ipilimumab. As DNA, the CDR3 is TGCGCCAGCAGCCAAGATGTACCATCGAACACCGGGGAGCTGTTTTTT. This gives the protein CASSQDVPSNTGELFF.